This T cell receptor beta chain was captured in a study of blood T cells in healthy people across ages. Whole-study context: About one barcoded beta molecule per two T cells was the capture yield of template switching.

A J-beta primer mix and a sample-barcoded 5' primer were used in a second PCR of roughly 7 to 12 cycles. Every individual sample yielded 2.5 million or more paired-end reads (each containing CDR3). MiXCR, run by TCRdb on the 5' RACE reads, gives a single entry per CDR3 protein. The sample shows about 380,000 distinct CDR3 sequences, 50% to 60% of them seen only once. Points from the study as a whole: Getting older went along with TCR beta diversity per million T cells dropping roughly linearly.

CDR1 is DFQATT and CDR2 is SNEGSKA in the germline V gene (reference sequence). V lost 8 bases to trimming and J lost 0 bases, with 14 bases between them. CDR3 length: 14 residues. This clonotype was recorded only once. Its antigen is undetermined. Every participating donor contributed 9.5 to 10 milliliters of peripheral blood through a draw. This sequence joins TRBV20-1 and TRBJ2-1; D call uncertain. The source material was blood. The TCR was taken from a man in his fifties or sixties in good health. The CDR3 sequence: CSPKGLSSYNEQFF. CDR3 sequence (DNA): TGCAGTCCCAAAGGGCTGAGCTCCTACAATGAGCAGTTCTTC.